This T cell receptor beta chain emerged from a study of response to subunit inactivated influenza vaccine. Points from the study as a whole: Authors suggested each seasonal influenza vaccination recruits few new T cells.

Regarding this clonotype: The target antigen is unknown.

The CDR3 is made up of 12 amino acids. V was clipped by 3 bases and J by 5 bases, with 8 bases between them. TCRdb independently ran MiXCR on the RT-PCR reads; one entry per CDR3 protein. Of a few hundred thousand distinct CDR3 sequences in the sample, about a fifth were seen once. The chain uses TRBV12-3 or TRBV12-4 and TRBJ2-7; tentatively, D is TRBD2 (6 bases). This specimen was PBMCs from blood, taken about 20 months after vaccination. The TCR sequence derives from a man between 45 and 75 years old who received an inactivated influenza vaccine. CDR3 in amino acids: CASSLGGDEQYF. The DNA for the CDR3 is TGTGCCAGCAGTTTGGGGGGAGACGAGCAGTACTTC.